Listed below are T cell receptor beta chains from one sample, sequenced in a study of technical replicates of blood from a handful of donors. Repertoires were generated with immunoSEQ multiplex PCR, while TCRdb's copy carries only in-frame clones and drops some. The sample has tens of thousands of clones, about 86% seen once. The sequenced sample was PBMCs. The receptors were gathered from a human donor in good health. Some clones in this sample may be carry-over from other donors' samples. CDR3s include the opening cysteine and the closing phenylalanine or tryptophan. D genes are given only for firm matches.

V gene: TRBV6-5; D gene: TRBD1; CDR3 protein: CASRRTGGYQETQYF
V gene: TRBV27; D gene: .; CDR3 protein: CASSLRLPTPKETGIPSYEQYF
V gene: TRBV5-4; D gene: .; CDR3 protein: CASSLDGVYGGELFF
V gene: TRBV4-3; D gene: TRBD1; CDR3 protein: CATFPGTGYHEQYF
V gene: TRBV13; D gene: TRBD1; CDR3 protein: CASSRPGTGPPDTQYF
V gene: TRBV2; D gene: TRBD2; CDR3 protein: CASSITSGRVNSYNEQFF
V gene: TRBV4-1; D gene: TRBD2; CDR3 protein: CASSQDNGGRAPYNEQFF
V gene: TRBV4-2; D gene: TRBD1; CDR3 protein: CASSSRQGAMDYGYTF
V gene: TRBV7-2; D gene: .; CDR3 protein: CASSLNYEQYF
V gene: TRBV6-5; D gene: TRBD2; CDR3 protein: CASRPLAGGPNEQFF
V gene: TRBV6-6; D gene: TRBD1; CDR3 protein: CAASKRAGTENTEAFF
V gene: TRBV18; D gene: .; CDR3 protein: CASSPQGGTEAFF
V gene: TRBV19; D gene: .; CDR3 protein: CASSPQGTNYGYTF
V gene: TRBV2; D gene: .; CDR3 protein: CASSQTPNTGELFF